This T cell receptor beta chain was observed in a study of CD8+CD57+ T cells in acquired aplastic anemia (dated by TCRdb to the late 2010s). For the wider study: On average, sorted CD4+ and CD8+ cells yielded around 3.1 ug of extracted DNA, with a range of roughly 0.19 to 27.4 ug. A CD8+CD57+ expansion meant a frequency higher than the mean frequency seen in healthy subjects. Study-level results and caveats: No significant difference in CD8+ Simpson's diversity was found between patients and healthy controls (P=0.060). Although roughly 30 CD8+ CDR3 sequences were shared by patients and controls, these sequences appeared highly expressed in patients and within the immunodominant clones of patients.

Patients chosen for sequencing had shown expansion of CD8+CD57+ cells by flow cytometry. All patients had severe acquired aplastic anemia diagnosed by International Study of Aplastic Anemia and Agranulocytosis and Camitta criteria. No patient had received any therapy when blood was sampled. In the study, sorted CD4+ and CD8+ blood T cells from patients with severe aplastic anemia and from healthy subjects underwent deep sequencing of TCR repertoires. Patients were enrolled under clinicaltrials.gov protocols 00001620, 01623167, 00001397, 00071045, 00081523 and 00961064 in the USA. Ficoll-Paque density gradient centrifugation was used to isolate peripheral blood mononuclear cells. CD4+ and CD8+ T cells were sorted by FACS or magnetic beads before DNA extraction. Notes on this clonotype: No antigen is known for it. The CDR3 end shows no conserved phenylalanine or tryptophan, and so a read error is likely.

Via the germline V gene, CDR1 is SGHTS and CDR2 YDEGEE. The CDR3 contains 14 residues when both ends are counted. Of all the DNA, just the CDR3 is kept, 42 bases in frame from base 1. V loses 3 bases of germline sequence and J loses 2 bases, and the interval between the two ends is 12 bases. TCR beta VDJ combination and CDR3 sequence profiling used genomic DNA as the template. An Illumina HiSeq 2000 was the platform used for TCR repertoire sequencing. Regarding the original processing steps: Repertoire assessment relied on Simpson's diversity index, CDR3 size and DJ length profiles, and TRBV/TRBJ rearrangement plots. The most abundant DNA sequence in the deep sequencing data was taken as the immunodominant clone. CDR3 amino acid sequences were screened for sharing across subjects and compared with published repertoires and the VDJdb database. TCRdb trimmed the raw reads at Q25, called clones with MiXCR and kept productive beta chains. Rows with one shared CDR3 protein collapse into an entry with the most common genes and DNA. V and J calls and clone size were set by TCRdb, not the authors. This sample lists about 120,000 distinct CDR3 sequences; 58% were detected once. Together, the top ten hold around 27% of the sample.

The sequence was obtained from a human donor with aplastic anemia. Source material: sorted CD4+, CD8+, or CD8+CD57+ T cells (not recorded which) from PBMCs. This sequence uses TRBV5-8 and TRBJ2-7; the D segment might be TRBD1 or TRBD2, since each matches 5 bases. The sequenced DNA: TGTGCCAGCAGCTCACCGGGGCAGCCCTACGAGCAGTACCTC. Protein translation: CASSSPGQPYEQYL.